This T cell receptor beta chain was found in a study of breast tumors, draining lymph nodes, adjacent tissues. Findings and limits, study-wide: The data were judged consistent with most tumor T cells coming from lymph node and expanding in tumor.

In TCRdb, the multiplex PCR reads were re-called with MiXCR into one record per CDR3 protein. The sample consists of about 300,000 distinct CDR3 sequences, around 30% of them appearing once. Axillary draining lymph nodes of breast cancer patients supplied the node samples. The CDR3 is 13 amino acids. Germline CDR1 and CDR2: GTSNPN and SVGIG (reference sequence). The V end lost 2 bases, the J end lost 6 bases, and 13 bases lay between the germline ends. Of note for this clonotype: Its antigen remains unknown.

This chain joins TRBV30 and TRBJ1-2; D remains unclear. This clonotype originated in a female donor with breast cancer. Some clones in this sample may be carry-over from other donors' samples. The source material was axillary lymph node tissue. Here the CDR3 reads CAWSYGESDGYTF. CDR3 DNA sequence: TGTGCCTGGAGTTATGGAGAGAGCGATGGCTACACCTTC.